The present TCR beta chain was sequenced within a study of post-analysis software for immune sequencing data. Study at large: Relapsing-remitting, secondary progressive and progressive-relapsing multiple sclerosis were all included among the disease courses.

This CDR3 is 14 amino acids long. Germline V gene lookup returns CDR1 DFQATT and CDR2 SNEGSKA (reference sequence). J lost 14 bases, V lost 3 bases, and 13 bases had no gene match. Concerning this clonotype itself: Its antigen is still unknown.

Study outcomes and limitations: Controls showed lower frequencies than patients for 4 or 5 TRBV segments, and TRBV5-6, TRBV5-1 and TRBV20-1 were among these. Multiple sclerosis patients had significantly lower normalized Chao1 diversity than controls.

Unique molecular identifiers had been added to the TCR beta cDNA libraries. The T cell input of roughly 0.9 to 11 million gave roughly 500,000 cDNA molecules. TCRdb re-called the PCR reads with MiXCR, one entry per CDR3 protein. The sample consists of hundreds of thousands of distinct CDR3 sequences, approximately 57% of them appearing once. The chain employs TRBV20-1 and TRBJ2-6; 7 bases line up with TRBD1. Source material: blood. The source of this sequence is a girl aged 10 to 17 with multiple sclerosis. The DNA of the CDR3 is TGCAGTGCTAGGCCCCGGACAGGAATCCCCATCCTGACTTTC. Its translation: CSARPRTGIPILTF.